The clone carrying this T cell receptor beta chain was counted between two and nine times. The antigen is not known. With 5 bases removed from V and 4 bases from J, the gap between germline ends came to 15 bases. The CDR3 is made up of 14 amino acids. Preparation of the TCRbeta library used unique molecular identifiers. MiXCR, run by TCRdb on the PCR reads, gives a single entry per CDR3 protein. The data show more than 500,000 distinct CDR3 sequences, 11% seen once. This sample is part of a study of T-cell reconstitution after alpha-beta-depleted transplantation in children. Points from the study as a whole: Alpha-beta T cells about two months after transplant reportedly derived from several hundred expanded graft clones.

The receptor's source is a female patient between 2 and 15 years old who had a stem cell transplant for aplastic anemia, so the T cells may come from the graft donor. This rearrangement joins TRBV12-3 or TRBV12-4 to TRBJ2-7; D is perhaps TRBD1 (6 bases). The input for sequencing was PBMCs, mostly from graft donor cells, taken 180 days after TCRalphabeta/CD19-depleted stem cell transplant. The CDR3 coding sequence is TGTGCCAGCAGTAGGGGGACGGACGGATACGAGCAGTACGTC. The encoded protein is CASSRGTDGYEQYV.